These 31 T cell receptor beta chains share one sample of origin, sequenced in a study of blood T cell repertoires in COVID-19. Data came from immunoSEQ multiplex PCR; TCRdb stores just in-frame clones and leaves some out. The sample has 200,000 to 250,000 clones, 83% seen once. The sample was peripheral blood. These receptors originate from a woman in her 30s with COVID-19, enrolled during active disease.

The chain joins TRBV10-3 to TRBJ2-5; D ambiguous. The germline V gene encodes CDR1 ENHRY and CDR2 SYGVKD. V gave up 4 bases and J gave up 5 bases, with 11 bases separating them. CDR3 size: 13 residues. CDR3 sequence (DNA): TGTGCCATCAGTGGTGAGAGGCGGGAGACCCAGTACTTC. Translating gives CAISGERRETQYF.

This clone was counted at least ten times. The chain has TRBV5-3 and TRBJ1-1, with TRBD1 matching 7 bases. TRBV5-3 counts as an open reading frame of uncertain function. The CDR3 sequence is 13 residues long. J lost 7 bases, V lost 1 base, and 4 bases had no gene match. CDR3 DNA sequence: TGTGCCAGAAGCTTGACACAGGGGATTGAAGCTTTCTTT. Translating it yields CARSLTQGIEAFF.

The chain combines TRBV6-7 with TRBJ2-3; 15 bases align to TRBD2. TRBV6-7 is classed as an ORF, of uncertain function. This CDR3 is built from 23 residues. The V gene end was trimmed by 5 bases and the J gene end by 1 base; junction bases not matched to a gene: 22. The CDR3 protein is CASSPLWSGSGTSGGLCTDTQYF. The DNA for the CDR3 is TGTGCCAGCAGTCCACTATGGAGCGGATCCGGGACTAGCGGGGGGCTCTGCACAGATACGCAGTATTTT.

V is TRBV2 and J is TRBJ1-5; D is possibly TRBD1 (6 bases). The germline V and J ends were trimmed by 5 bases and 5 bases, with 10 bases remaining between them. The germline V gene encodes CDR1 SNHLY and CDR2 FYNNEI. The length of the CDR3 is 13 residues. The CDR3 DNA reads TGTGCCAGCAGTCAGCAGGGGCATCAGCCCCAGCATTTT. Translating it yields CASSQQGHQPQHF.

V and J are TRBV5-6 and TRBJ1-2; 8 bases agree with TRBD1. The CDR3 length is 13 residues. Germline V gene data show CDR1 as SGHDT and CDR2 as YYEEEE. V trimming: 2 bases; J trimming: 8 bases; junction bases outside the gene matches: 5. The CDR3 region is CASSLATGAGYTF. CDR3 in DNA: TGTGCCAGCAGCTTAGCGACAGGGGCGGGCTACACCTTC.

In DNA form, the CDR3 reads TGTGCCAGTAGCAACAGGGTCTTCGATCTGAACGAGCAGTACTTC. Translation: CASSNRVFDLNEQYF. The rearrangement links TRBV19 to TRBJ2-7; weak D call: TRBD1 (6 bases). This CDR3 has 15 residues. The germline V gene encodes CDR1 LNHDA and CDR2 SQIVND (reference sequence). V was cut by 6 bases and J by 5 bases, with 20 bases left in between.

The rearrangement uses TRBV12-3 or TRBV12-4 and TRBJ2-7; D is perhaps TRBD1 (5 bases). The CDR3 is 12 amino acids. V lost 6 bases and J 3 bases, leaving 9 bases between the germline ends. This CDR3 is CASSRQLYEQYF. DNA of the CDR3: TGTGCCAGCAGCCGACAGCTCTACGAGCAGTACTTC.

V gene TRBV10-3 combines with J gene TRBJ1-6; D remains unclear. V dropped 3 bases and J dropped 5 bases, with 5 bases sitting between them. Germline values: CDR1 ENHRY, CDR2 SYGVKD. CDR3 length: 13 residues. Written as DNA, the CDR3 is TGTGCCATCAGTGAAACAAATAATTCACCCCTCCACTTT. It yields the protein CAISETNNSPLHF.

The J gene is TRBJ2-2, the V gene TRBV6-5, with 9 bases fitting TRBD2. The CDR3 contains 14 residues. Germline lookup yields CDR1 MNHEY and CDR2 SVGAGI. The V segment lost 6 bases and the J segment 5 bases; nucleotides outside the gene matches: 4. The CDR3 reads CASRGTSTTGELFF. CDR3 DNA: TGTGCCAGCAGGGGGACTAGCACTACCGGGGAGCTGTTTTTT.

The V gene is TRBV28, the J gene TRBJ1-4; possibly TRBD1 for D (5 bases). Trimming removed 5 bases from V and 6 bases from J, with 16 bases in between. CDR1 MDHEN and CDR2 SYDVKM come from the germline V gene. The CDR3 length is 15 residues. CDR3 residues: CASSGLTTVHEKLFF. Here the CDR3 DNA reads TGTGCCAGCAGTGGACTAACGACAGTCCATGAAAAACTGTTTTTT. Variable domain in full (rest from reference TRBV28 and TRBJ1-4): DVKVTQSSRYLVKRTGEKVFLECVQDMDHENMFWYRQDPGLGLRLIYFSYDVKMKEKGDIPEGYSVSREKKERFSLILESASTNQTSMYLCASSGLTTVHEKLFFGSGTQLSVL.

V and J are TRBV5-1 and TRBJ1-1; 7 bases fit TRBD1. Germline V gene data show CDR1 as SGHRS and CDR2 as YFSETQ. V lost 0 bases to trimming and J lost 3 bases; unmatched junction nucleotides: 5. The CDR3 runs to 15 residues. CDR3 sequence reads: CASSLAGTADTEAFF. Here the CDR3 DNA reads TGCGCCAGCAGCTTGGCAGGGACAGCAGACACTGAAGCTTTCTTT.

This chain joins TRBV6-5 and TRBJ1-2; D gene unclear. The length of the CDR3 is 15 residues. V gave up 6 bases and J gave up 6 bases, with 20 bases separating them. The V gene's germline CDR1 is MNHEY and CDR2 SVGAGI. The CDR3 here is CASRAIPGLGDGYTF. For the CDR3, the DNA is TGTGCCAGCAGGGCGATTCCGGGCCTCGGGGATGGCTACACCTTC.

The J gene is TRBJ2-1, the V gene TRBV4-1; 7 positions agree with TRBD2. The CDR3 loop spans 16 amino acids. J lost 4 bases, V lost 1 base, and 7 bases had no gene match. Germline loops: CDR1 MGHRA, CDR2 YSYEKL. The DNA for the CDR3 is TGCGCCAGCAGCCAAGTAAATCTAGCGGAGTACAATGAGCAGTTCTTC. Its translation is CASSQVNLAEYNEQFF.

The chain combines TRBV20-1 with TRBJ1-1, with D possibly TRBD1 on 6 matching bases. Trimming left V 3 bases short and J 4 bases short, with 12 bases between. The CDR3 spans 13 residues. The germline V gene encodes CDR1 DFQATT and CDR2 SNEGSKA (reference sequence). The CDR3 loop reads CSASSQGGTEAFF. In DNA, the CDR3 is TGCAGTGCTAGTTCCCAAGGGGGCACTGAAGCTTTCTTT.

The V gene is TRBV23-1, the J gene TRBJ1-1; D is undetermined. TRBV23-1 is an ORF, and what it does is uncertain. The V and J ends lost 0 bases and 8 bases respectively, with 13 bases between them. The CDR3 extends over 14 amino acids. CDR3 sequence (DNA): TGCGCCAGCAGTCAATCGGGCAGGCCCCTCGAAGCTTTCTTT. Its protein is CASSQSGRPLEAFF.

This chain connects TRBV20-1 to TRBJ2-1; tentative D call: TRBD1 (7 bases). Germline CDR1 reads DFQATT; CDR2 reads SNEGSKA (reference sequence). The CDR3 totals 11 residues. V lost 6 bases to trimming and J lost 13 bases, with 16 bases between them. CDR3 region: CSAPWGDRQFF. The CDR3 region has the DNA TGCAGTGCCCCCTGGGGGGACAGACAGTTCTTC.

This chain joins TRBV18 and TRBJ2-3; 9 nucleotides align to TRBD1. With V trimmed by 3 bases and J by 3 bases, 1 base remained unmatched. This CDR3 is built from 14 residues. Germline-derived CDR1 and CDR2 are KGHSH and LQKENI. The CDR3 protein is CASSPDRGTDTQYF. The CDR3 DNA sequence: TGTGCCAGCTCACCCGACAGGGGGACAGATACGCAGTATTTT.

The CDR3 bases are TGTGCCAGCAGTCTCAGGGGGAGTGCTGAAAAACTGTTTTTT. Translation gives CASSLRGSAEKLFF. The V and J genes are TRBV2 and TRBJ1-4; 7 positions match TRBD1. From germline, CDR1 is SNHLY and CDR2 FYNNEI. The CDR3 is made up of 14 amino acids. V lost 5 bases and J lost 7; bases outside the gene matches: 7.

The V gene is TRBV25-1, the J gene TRBJ2-1; no reliable D call. The CDR3 length is 14 residues. The germline V gene has CDR1 MGHDK and CDR2 SYGVNS. Trimming pared 2 bases from V and 8 bases from J, leaving 13 bases between. CDR3 sequence reads: CASSERRVYDEQFF. The CDR3 nucleotides are TGTGCCAGCAGTGAAAGACGGGTATACGATGAGCAGTTCTTC.

The chain has TRBV5-6 and TRBJ1-5; 7 bases map to TRBD1. The CDR3 spans 14 residues. CDR1 and CDR2 from the germline V gene are SGHDT and YYEEEE. With 3 bases clipped from V and 6 bases from J, the junction kept 6 bases outside the gene matches. The CDR3 loop reads CASSWSGGGQPQHF. The DNA for the CDR3 is TGTGCCAGCAGCTGGTCAGGGGGAGGTCAGCCCCAGCATTTT.

The J gene is TRBJ1-6, the V gene TRBV19; D is perhaps TRBD1 (5 bases). V was trimmed by 7 bases and J by 9 bases, leaving 13 bases between them. Germline V gives CDR1 LNHDA, CDR2 SQIVND (reference sequence). CDR3 size: 13 residues. The CDR3 reads CASTPGDVSPLHF. DNA of the CDR3: TGTGCCAGTACCCCGGGGGATGTTTCACCCCTCCACTTT.

This clone has just one count. The chain recombines TRBV10-3 with TRBJ2-2; 12 bases map to TRBD2. V gave up 11 bases and J gave up 4 bases; unmatched junction bases: 5. Germline V gene data show CDR1 as ENHRY and CDR2 as SYGVKD. CDR3 length: 14 residues. The CDR3 sequence is CASSGLAGTGELFF. The CDR3 DNA reads as TGTGCCTCCTCGGGACTAGCGGGCACCGGGGAGCTGTTTTTT.

The rearrangement uses TRBV6-5 and TRBJ1-4; 8 nucleotides line up with TRBD1. This CDR3 is built from 15 residues. V was clipped by 4 bases and J by 4 bases; unmatched bases: 5. The germline V gene encodes CDR1 MNHEY and CDR2 SVGAGI. CDR3 sequence (DNA): TGTGCCAGCAGTTCCACAGGGGGACTTAATGAAAAACTGTTTTTT. Its protein product is CASSSTGGLNEKLFF.

V gene TRBV6-5 combines with J gene TRBJ1-6, with 8 nucleotides matching TRBD1. The CDR3 sequence is 13 residues long. Trimming at V came to 8 bases and at J to 9 bases, leaving 6 bases not matched to a gene. Germline loops: CDR1 MNHEY, CDR2 SVGAGI. CDR3 in DNA: TGTGCCAGCCTGGACAGGGCCGGTTCACCCCTCCACTTT. It codes for CASLDRAGSPLHF.

The count of this clone is one. The rearrangement joins TRBV5-4 to TRBJ1-1, with D possibly TRBD1 on 5 matching bases. This CDR3 is built from 13 residues. CDR1 and CDR2 (germline): SGHNT, YYREEE (reference sequence). V was cut by 4 bases and J by 3 bases, with 10 bases left in between. The CDR3 coding sequence is TGTGCCAGCAGCAGACAGAGCCACACTGAAGCTTTCTTT. Protein: CASSRQSHTEAFF. Variable domain in full (rest from reference TRBV5-4 and TRBJ1-1): ETGVTQSPTHLIKTRGQQVTLRCSSQSGHNTVSWYQQALGQGPQFIFQYYREEENGRGNFPPRFSGLQFPNYSSELNVNALELDDSALYLCASSRQSHTEAFFGQGTRLTVV.

DNA for the CDR3: TGTGCCAGCAGTTACTCACAGGGGTGGAACACTGAAGCTTTCTTT. It codes for CASSYSQGWNTEAFF. The chain recombines TRBV6-2 or TRBV6-3 with TRBJ1-1; 7 nucleotides agree with TRBD1. The V and J ends lost 0 bases and 1 base, in that order; junction bases with no gene match: 2. The CDR3 covers 15 residues. Germline CDR1 MNHEY, CDR2 SVGEGT.

Of note for this clone: The identical CDR3 is also encoded by other nucleotide sequences in the sample. This chain uses TRBV9 with TRBJ1-3; D not resolved. Germline CDR1 is SGDLS and CDR2 is YYNGEE. The CDR3 is 13 residues long. V was pared by 0 bases and J by 4 bases, with 5 bases between. The CDR3 DNA sequence: TGTGCCAGCAGCGTAGGGCAAGGAAACACCATATATTTT. Amino acid sequence: CASSVGQGNTIYF.

The chain uses TRBV6-2 or TRBV6-3 and TRBJ1-5; D might be TRBD1 (5 bases). Germline CDR1 MNHEY, CDR2 SVGEGT. This CDR3 has 15 residues. V shed 3 bases and J shed 7 bases, with 16 bases lying between them. The CDR3 sequence is CASSYRRGGRQPQHF. CDR3 in DNA: TGTGCCAGCAGTTATCGGCGGGGGGGGAGGCAGCCCCAGCATTTT.

The chain recombines TRBV5-4 with TRBJ2-1; tentative D call: TRBD2 (5 bases). V lost 0 bases and J lost 8, with 12 bases in between. The CDR3 spans 14 residues. CDR1 and CDR2 from the germline V gene are SGHNT and YYREEE (reference sequence). The CDR3 is CASSLGGRRDEQFF. As DNA, the CDR3 is TGTGCCAGCAGCTTGGGAGGGCGAAGGGATGAGCAGTTCTTC.

The rearrangement uses TRBV12-3 or TRBV12-4 and TRBJ1-1, with D hard to call. V shed 7 bases and J shed 0 bases, with 9 bases lying between them. CDR3 length: 13 residues. This chain's CDR3 is CASNEGLNTEAFF. The CDR3 nucleotides read TGTGCCAGCAACGAGGGTTTGAACACTGAAGCTTTCTTT.

The chain has TRBV5-4 and TRBJ2-3; D possibly corresponds to TRBD1 (6 bases). Per germline, CDR1 SGHNT and CDR2 YYREEE (reference sequence). V lost 4 bases, J lost 2 bases, and 14 bases lay in between. This CDR3 region has 15 residues. This CDR3 is CASSPRGGFTDTQYF. CDR3 DNA: TGTGCCAGCAGCCCCAGGGGCGGGTTCACAGATACGCAGTATTTT.